Included here is one T cell receptor (beta chain) sequence, with context. It has no known antigen specificity. There are no base qualities to consult, and no much larger clone falls within one base. The sample comes from a study of cytomegalovirus exposure and HLA in healthy donors (dated by TCRdb to between 2016 and 2019). For the study in its entirety: An earlier analysis of more than 550 of the donors reported 250 to 350 Gb of sequence data and about 120 million unique TCR beta sequences obtained from around 190 million T cells. Using immunosequencing, the study profiled T cell repertoires from around 680 subjects and related those repertoires to cytomegalovirus serostatus. In the later analysis, no new phenotypic data were used to find candidate immune exposures; instead, reliance was placed on TCR beta sequences and their occurrence across donors. A later genetic analysis used genome-wide SNP genotypes for about 65% of the 666 donors, treating that subset as a discovery cohort. Among the roughly 400 genotyped donors, about 85% belonged to the genetic ancestry cluster associated with self-reported Caucasian donors. A later analysis re-examined previously published TCR beta repertoires from hundreds of donors and added high-resolution HLA genotyping to investigate patterns of TCR occurrence. The number of donors typed differed by locus, with roughly 629-640 for A, B, C, DRB1 and DQB1, 522 for DQA1, 600 to 610 for DPA1, and about 450 for DPB1. A few DR-DQ haplotypes were treated as single units for association and clustering because of strong linkage in the cohort. Across around 400 genotyped donors of the cohort, an average of approximately 240,000 unique TCR beta nucleotide sequences per donor were sequenced, and roughly 18% of those sequences were non-productive. In addition to the first cohort of roughly 670 subjects, a separate validation cohort of 120 different subjects was used. All discovery cohort repertoires had been generated on a single sequencing platform. An earlier analysis of roughly 600 of the donors used high-throughput TCR beta sequencing to judge whether each TCR beta V gene segment behaved as functional or pseudogenic. HLA typing covered class I and class II loci at four-digit resolution. The aim of the study was to test whether cataloging public T cell receptors could identify signatures of past pathogen exposure. To predict cytomegalovirus infection status, the study combined high-throughput TCR immunosequencing, statistical association of individual TCRs with disease status, and machine learning. Donor age, sex, ethnicity and CMV serostatus were compiled alongside the repertoire data. Around 300 gigabases of sequencing data and approximately 93 million unique TCR sequences were included in an early release covering around 650 HLA-typed donors.

The library was produced with the immunoSEQ multiplex PCR assay. A mixture of 60 forward primers for TCR Vbeta segments and 13 reverse primers for TCR Jbeta segments was used in the multiplex PCR. The CDR3 region of rearranged TCR beta genes was amplified from genomic DNA by a multiplex PCR assay. Amplified TCR beta libraries were sequenced as 87-base-pair reads on the Illumina HiSeq System. As for how the authors treated the data: A later analysis tallied 75 million to 85 million unique TCR beta chains across the 550 to 850 repertoires, and about 10 million of those chains were shared by two or more donors. To remove PCR and sequencing errors, raw reads were error-corrected and collapsed into unique sequences using a nearest-neighbor algorithm that merged closely related sequences. V, D and J gene segments were assigned by aligning CDR3 sequences to IMGT reference sequences. For a sequence to be retained, at least a six-nucleotide match to both a V gene segment and a J gene segment was required. Rearrangements were classified as productive when the CDR3 lacked stop codons and remained in frame with V and J, and all other rearrangements were classified as non-productive. CDR3 was defined by IMGT convention, running from the second conserved V-encoded cysteine to the conserved J-encoded phenylalanine. The earlier analysis of approximately 500 of the donors excluded sequences that lacked an unambiguous match to a single V gene segment. In an earlier analysis of approximately 500 of the donors, a V segment was called functional when productive rearrangements were above 56.7%, and segregating when the standard deviation between donors exceeded 5%. To diagnose cytomegalovirus status from the catalog of TCR beta chain sequences, a statistical classification framework was built. In a later analysis, V and J genes were assigned by comparing TCR nucleotide sequences against IMGT/GENE-DB human TR gene sequences. A later analysis assigned CDR3 sequences and most-parsimonious VDJ recombination scenarios with the TCRdist pipeline. In a later analysis, every TCR beta chain was defined by the combination of its CDR3 amino acid sequence and its V-gene family, and reads without a unique V-gene family were dropped. As a way to deal with suspected cross-contamination and a sequencing artifact, a later analysis dropped 450 to 700 nucleotide sequences that were highly shared and had low generation probability. For each public chain, a later analysis derived a clonal expansion index from normalized ranks of inferred template counts within each repertoire. In a later analysis, generation probabilities were computed with a VDJ recombination model fitted to out-of-frame rearrangements, and the resulting probabilities were checked against IGoR. In a later analysis, hypergeometric tests were used to score TCR-TCR, TCR-HLA and TCR-CMV co-occurrence, with a repertoire-size bias correction applied to TCR pairs. A later analysis estimated false discovery rates by permuting HLA or CMV assignments 20 times. In a later analysis, co-occurring TCRs were grouped with DBSCAN, and TCRdist sequence similarity was added when clustering was performed within HLA-allele-positive subsets. Co-occurrence clustering excluded repertoires with fewer than 30,000 or more than 120,000 public chains, plus five with anomalous nucleotide sharing. Entries here come from immuneACCESS through TCRdb and include only in-frame sequences with V and J called. Some clones fail to appear in such tables; in the studies checked, an unresolved V gene covers under half of the shortfall, and the cause of the remainder is unknown. V and J calls and clone size are given by that table; D and trimming were obtained from the DNA. For this sample the table gives about 180,000 clones, of which over 65% were detected only once. Around 2.5% of the sample is taken by the ten largest.

Overall results and qualifications from the work: In a later genetic analysis, fewer N-insertions in productive TCRs were reported among donors in an Asian-associated ancestry cluster than the roughly 670-donor mean. The sequencing pipeline was judged likely to have produced a cluster of highly shared sequence variants as a technical artifact. According to a later analysis, TCR association rates differed among HLA loci, with DRB1 alleles showing the most associated TCRs and HLA-C alleles showing the fewest. A further reported finding was that TCR beta sequences accurately predicted the HLA-A and HLA-B alleles for most subjects in the first cohort. Roughly uniform sequencing depth across donors was assumed in presence/absence analyses, although this assumption may not hold. Correlated functional status among segregating V segments might be attributable to linkage disequilibrium, but an unknown experimental factor could not be ruled out. A later analysis reported that several top co-occurrence clusters appeared linked to parvovirus B19, influenza, CMV and Epstein-Barr virus. A total of 150 or so TCR beta chains were listed by the study as associated with cytomegalovirus. An earlier analysis of around 500 of the donors showed that most TCR beta V segments appeared in productive rearrangements either about 87% or about 30% of the time, which broadly matched IMGT annotations. According to the authors, the approach could potentially be generalized to other disease states and immunological phenotypes. CMV serostatus was the only immune exposure information available for the cohort. Strong co-occurrence of HLA alleles, especially DR and DQ, made assigning TCR associations to individual alleles difficult. In vitro tests confirmed that a few of the cytomegalovirus-associated TCR beta chains recognize cytomegalovirus antigens. While some public TCRs were present in many individuals, most TCR sequences turned up only very rarely across donors. A later genetic analysis associated a missense DCLRE1C variant with V-gene and J-gene trimming of TCR beta chains, and an independent cohort replicated the association. Specific HLA alleles were associated with 18,000 or so TCR beta sequences at a false discovery rate of 0.05 in a later analysis. Only TCR beta chains were sequenced in this cohort, and the absence of alpha or paired-chain data limited detectable features. A later analysis found that most CMV-associated TCR beta chains appeared HLA-restricted, with HLA associations seemingly driven largely by CMV exposure. The classifier was reported to diagnose cytomegalovirus status with high specificity and sensitivity in both the original cohort and the validation cohort. In a later analysis, HLA-associated TCR beta chains were found to be more clonally expanded and to have lower generation probabilities than equally common non-associated chains. HLA typing was unavailable for some donors at each locus, so association tests used only the typed subset. The earlier analysis of almost 600 of the donors excluded roughly 17 rarely observed V segments, including chromosome 9 orphons, because counts were too low.

The cohort was made up of about 670 healthy bone marrow donors. All cohort members were sampled while nominally healthy, although unrecorded immune exposures were likely present. The donor tested CMV seronegative and was one of the 352 seronegative cohort members. Each donor provided a peripheral blood sample, and peripheral blood mononuclear cells were used for TCR beta sequencing. Genomic DNA was extracted from the blood cell samples with the Qiagen DNeasy Blood Extraction Kit. The clonotype originates from a man in his 60s in good health and CMV-seronegative. Sequencing used PBMCs.

Here the CDR3 is given as CASSQSASGETQYF. At the DNA level, the sequence is TGTGCCAGCAGCCAATCAGCTAGCGGGGAGACCCAGTACTTC. Rearrangement joined TRBV16 to TRBJ2-5; TRBD2 lines up with 8 middle nucleotides. The CDR3 starts with the cysteine, ends with the phenylalanine, and has 14 residues. The read is trimmed to its CDR3 DNA, 42 bases read in frame from base 1. The germline V gene supplies CDR1 KGHSY and CDR2 FQNENV. For this chain, trimming is 0 bases at the V end and 5 bases at the J end, and the number of junction bases without a gene match is 2.